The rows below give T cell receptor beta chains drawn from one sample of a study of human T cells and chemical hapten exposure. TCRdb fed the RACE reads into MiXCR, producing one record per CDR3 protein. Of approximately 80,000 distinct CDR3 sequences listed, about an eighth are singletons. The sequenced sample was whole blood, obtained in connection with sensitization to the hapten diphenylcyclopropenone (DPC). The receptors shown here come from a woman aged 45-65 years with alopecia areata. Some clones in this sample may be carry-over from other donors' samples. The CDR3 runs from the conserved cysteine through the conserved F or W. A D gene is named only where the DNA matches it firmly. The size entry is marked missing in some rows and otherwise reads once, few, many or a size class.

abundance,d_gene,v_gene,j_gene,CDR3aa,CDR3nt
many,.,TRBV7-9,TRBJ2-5,CASSLVISGGSYQETQYF,TGTGCCAGCAGCTTAGTGATCTCTGGCGGATCGTACCAAGAGACCCAGTACTTC
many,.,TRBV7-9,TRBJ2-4,CASSLGTVKNIQYF,TGTGCCAGCAGCTTAGGCACAGTCAAAAACATTCAGTACTTC
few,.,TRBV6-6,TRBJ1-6,CASNLDSTTSPLHF,TGTGCCAGCAACTTAGACAGTACTACTTCACCCCTCCACTTT
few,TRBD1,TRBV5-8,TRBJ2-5,CASSFRGQPFQETQYF,TGTGCCAGCAGCTTTAGGGGACAGCCCTTCCAAGAGACCCAGTACTTC
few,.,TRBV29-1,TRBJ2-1,CSVGTQGNEQFF,TGCAGCGTGGGGACCCAGGGCAATGAGCAGTTCTTC
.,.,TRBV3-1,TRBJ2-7,CASSPLTGLSSYEQYF,TGTGCCAGCAGCCCTCTAACAGGCTTAAGCTCCTACGAGCAGTACTTC
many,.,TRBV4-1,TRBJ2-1,CASSQEPEGLLYNEQFF,TGCGCCAGCAGCCAAGAACCGGAGGGACTCCTATACAATGAGCAGTTCTTC
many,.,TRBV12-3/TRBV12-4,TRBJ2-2,CASSLLRGTGELFF,TGTGCCAGCAGCCTCCTTCGGGGTACCGGGGAGCTGTTTTTT
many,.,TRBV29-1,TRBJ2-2,CSGQVQGNTGELFF,TGCAGCGGGCAGGTGCAGGGAAACACCGGGGAGCTGTTTTTT
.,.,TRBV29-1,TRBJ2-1,CSVEDVSYNEQFF,TGCAGCGTTGAAGATGTCTCCTACAATGAGCAGTTCTTC
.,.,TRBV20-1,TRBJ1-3,CSAPLDSVSGNTIYF,TGCAGTGCCCCCTTGGACAGTGTCTCTGGAAACACCATATATTTT
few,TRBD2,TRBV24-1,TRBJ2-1,CATGEGRNYNEQFF,TGTGCCACCGGGGAGGGGCGGAACTACAATGAGCAGTTCTTC
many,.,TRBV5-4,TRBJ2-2,CASSPKGEVNTGELFF,TGTGCCAGCAGCCCGAAGGGGGAGGTTAACACCGGGGAGCTGTTTTTT
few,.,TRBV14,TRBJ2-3,CASSQDLRLGLSTDTQYF,TGTGCCAGCAGCCAAGACCTCCGACTAGGTCTCAGCACAGATACGCAGTATTTT
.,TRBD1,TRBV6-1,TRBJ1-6,CASFRDRVGSPLHF,TGTGCCAGCTTTAGAGACAGGGTGGGATCACCCCTCCACTTT
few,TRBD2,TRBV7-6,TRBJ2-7,CASSPRLAPTYEQYF,TGTGCCAGCAGCCCCCGACTAGCCCCTACATACGAGCAGTACTTC
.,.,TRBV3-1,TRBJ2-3,CASSQTFKPADTQYF,TGTGCCAGCAGCCAAACCTTCAAGCCGGCAGATACGCAGTATTTT
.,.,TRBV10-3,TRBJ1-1,CAISETANTEAFF,TGTGCCATCAGTGAGACAGCGAACACTGAAGCTTTCTTT
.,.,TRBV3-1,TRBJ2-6,CASSPTGLSGANVLTF,TGTGCCAGCAGCCCCACAGGGCTCTCTGGGGCCAACGTCCTGACTTTC
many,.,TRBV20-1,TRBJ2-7,CSARLGGGKYEQYF,TGCAGTGCTAGATTAGGTGGGGGGAAGTACGAGCAGTACTTC
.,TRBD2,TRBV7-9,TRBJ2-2,CASNGRTSSTGELFF,TGTGCCAGCAATGGGCGGACTAGCAGCACCGGGGAGCTGTTTTTT
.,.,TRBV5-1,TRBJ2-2,CASSLGPYTGELFF,TGCGCCAGCAGCTTGGGTCCTTACACCGGGGAGCTGTTTTTT
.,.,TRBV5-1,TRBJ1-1,CASSLDFSPTFAEAFF,TGCGCCAGCAGCTTGGACTTTAGTCCTACGTTCGCTGAAGCTTTCTTT
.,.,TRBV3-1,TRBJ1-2,CASSQRLGDGYTF,TGTGCCAGCAGCCAAAGGCTAGGGGATGGCTACACCTTC
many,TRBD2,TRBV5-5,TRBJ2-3,CASSLERGSTDTQYF,TGTGCCAGCAGCTTGGAGCGGGGGAGCACAGATACGCAGTATTTT
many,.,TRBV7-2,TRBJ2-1,CASSYGPASYNEQFF,TGTGCCAGCAGCTACGGGCCAGCGAGCTACAATGAGCAGTTCTTC
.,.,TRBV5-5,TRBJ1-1,CASRRGANTEAFF,TGTGCCAGCAGGAGAGGAGCGAACACTGAAGCTTTCTTT
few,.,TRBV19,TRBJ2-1,CASSPPSWGLTYNEQFF,TGTGCCAGTAGTCCTCCGAGCTGGGGGTTAACCTACAATGAGCAGTTCTTC
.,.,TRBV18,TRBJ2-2,CASSRDTGELFF,TGTGCCAGCTCACGGGACACCGGGGAGCTGTTTTTT
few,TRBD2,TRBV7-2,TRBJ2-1,CASSTTGTSGGEQFF,TGTGCCAGCAGCACGACCGGGACTAGCGGTGGGGAGCAGTTCTTC
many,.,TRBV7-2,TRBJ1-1,CASSPRSTEAFF,TGTGCCAGCAGCCCCCGGAGCACTGAAGCTTTCTTT
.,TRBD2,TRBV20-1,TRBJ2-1,CSASYAGGVFEQFF,TGCAGTGCTAGTTATGCGGGAGGGGTATTCGAGCAGTTCTTC
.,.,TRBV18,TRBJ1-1,CASSQNNQWGTEAFF,TGTGCCAGCTCACAGAACAACCAGTGGGGGACTGAAGCTTTCTTT
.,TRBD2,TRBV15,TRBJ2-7,CATSRDRAGEREQYF,TGTGCCACCAGCAGAGATCGAGCGGGAGAGCGCGAGCAGTACTTC
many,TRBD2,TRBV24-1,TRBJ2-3,CATSDTGLAGASDTQYF,TGTGCCACCAGTGATACGGGACTAGCGGGAGCATCAGATACGCAGTATTTT
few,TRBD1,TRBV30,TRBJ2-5,CAWSADRVKTQYF,TGTGCCTGGAGCGCTGACAGGGTAAAGACCCAGTACTTC
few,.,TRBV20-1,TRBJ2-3,CSARDFGTPTDTQYF,TGCAGTGCTAGAGATTTCGGGACTCCGACAGATACGCAGTATTTT
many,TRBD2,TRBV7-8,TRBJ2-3,CASSPGLAGGPADTQYF,TGTGCCAGCAGCCCCGGACTAGCGGGAGGGCCAGCGGATACGCAGTATTTT
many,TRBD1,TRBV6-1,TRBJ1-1,CASRQGLVTEAFF,TGTGCCAGTCGACAGGGACTGGTCACTGAAGCTTTCTTT
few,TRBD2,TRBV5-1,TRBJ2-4,CASSRGLAGAERKNIQYF,TGCGCCAGCAGCAGGGGACTAGCGGGAGCGGAACGCAAAAACATTCAGTACTTC
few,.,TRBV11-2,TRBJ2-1,CASSLGVDFNNEQFF,TGTGCCAGCAGCTTAGGCGTGGACTTCAACAATGAGCAGTTCTTC
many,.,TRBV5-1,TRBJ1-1,CASSLVGVGTEAFF,TGCGCCAGCAGCTTGGTCGGAGTGGGTACTGAAGCTTTCTTT
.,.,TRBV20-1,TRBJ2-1,CSARGANNEQFF,TGCAGTGCTAGAGGAGCAAACAATGAGCAGTTCTTC
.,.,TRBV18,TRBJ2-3,CASSPVPSTDTQYF,TGTGCCAGCTCACCAGTTCCGTCCACAGATACGCAGTATTTT
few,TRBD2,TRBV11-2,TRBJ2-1,CASSYNSGSASGEQFF,TGTGCCAGCAGCTATAATAGCGGGAGCGCGTCGGGTGAGCAGTTCTTC
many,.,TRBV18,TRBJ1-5,CASSPDRNQPQHF,TGTGCCAGCTCCCCGGACAGAAATCAGCCCCAGCATTTT
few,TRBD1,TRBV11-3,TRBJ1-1,CASSTGQGDTEAFF,TGTGCCAGCAGCACCGGACAGGGGGACACTGAAGCTTTCTTT
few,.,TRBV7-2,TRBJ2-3,CASSFKAETDTQYF,TGTGCCAGCAGCTTTAAGGCAGAAACAGATACGCAGTATTTT
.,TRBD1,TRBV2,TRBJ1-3,CASYRGSGNTIYF,TGTGCCAGCTACAGGGGCTCTGGAAACACCATATATTTT
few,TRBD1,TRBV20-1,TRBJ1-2,CSATRAQGGIGNYGYTF,TGCAGTGCTACTAGGGCTCAGGGGGGCATTGGTAACTATGGCTACACCTTC
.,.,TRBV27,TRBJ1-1,CASSSFPGGSFF,TGTGCCAGCAGTTCATTCCCCGGCGGTTCTTTCTTT
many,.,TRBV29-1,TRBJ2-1,CSVEGLASSYNEQFF,TGCAGCGTTGAAGGTTTGGCAAGCTCCTACAATGAGCAGTTCTTC
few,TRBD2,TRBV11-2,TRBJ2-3,CASRGTSASDTQYF,TGTGCCAGCAGAGGGACTAGCGCCTCAGATACGCAGTATTTT
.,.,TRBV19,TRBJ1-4,CASDGTDRRFGTNEKLFF,TGTGCCAGTGATGGAACGGACAGAAGATTTGGGACTAATGAAAAACTGTTTTTT
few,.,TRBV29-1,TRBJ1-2,CSVEAGTYYGYTF,TGCAGCGTTGAAGCAGGGACTTACTATGGCTACACCTTC
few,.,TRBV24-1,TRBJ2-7,CATSDKTVYEQYF,TGTGCCACCAGTGATAAAACCGTCTACGAGCAGTACTTC